This TCR delta chain was sequenced during a study of gamma-delta chains in newborns, infants, children. Study-wide context: Polyclonal expansion of innate γδ T cells after birth follows microbial exposure.

TCRdb used CATT to re-call clones from the reads. The table has about 4,000 delta-chain clones, 44% seen once. This clone was observed a handful of times. The TCR originated in a child who was a newborn, infant or young child, either healthy, febrile or measles-vaccinated (not recorded which). This specimen consisted of blood, obtained at week 6.

CDR3 amino acids: CALGERFPRLGDRTYTDKLIF. In DNA form, the CDR3 reads TGTGCTCTTGGGGAACGATTCCCCCGACTGGGGGATAGGACTTACACCGATAAACTCATCTTT. The V call is TRDV1, the J call TRDJ1, with 11 bases matching TRDD3. Germline V lookup: CDR1 TSWWSYY, CDR2 QGS. This CDR3 spans 21 amino acids. The V segment lost 1 base and the J segment 0 bases; nucleotides outside the gene matches: 16.